This T cell receptor (beta chain) was captured in a study of OX40 agonist ivuxolimab in advanced cancers. The CDR3 totals 15 residues. The germline CDR1 and CDR2 sequences are PRHDT and FYEKMQ (reference sequence). V lost 5 bases, J lost 1 base, and 6 bases stayed unmatched. Only in-frame clones appear in the TCRdb table, and some are missing; sequencing was by immunoSEQ multiplex PCR. Of 60,000 to 65,000 clones in the sample, about 81% were seen once. The clonotype was recovered from an adult with an advanced solid tumor such as melanoma, head and neck, liver or kidney cancer. This chain joins TRBV13 and TRBJ2-3, with 7 nucleotides matching TRBD2. The specimen comprised CD4+ or CD8+ T cells sorted from blood, sampled in a trial of the OX40 agonist ivuxolimab. CDR3: CASSASSGRTDTQYF. The CDR3 DNA reads as TGTGCCAGCAGCGCATCTAGCGGCCGCACAGATACGCAGTATTTT.